This entry describes one T cell receptor (beta chain). Methods used by the authors: Reference gene primer amplification in the assay estimated nucleated cell counts. Sequenced by immunoSEQ multiplex PCR; TCRdb stores in-frame clones only, minus some. V and J calls and clone size follow that table, whereas D and trimming were derived from the DNA. The repertoire has about 290,000 clones, roughly 90% of them found once; the top ten carry more than 9.5%. The data belong to a study of blood T cell repertoires in COVID-19. For the study at large: Samples representing acute and convalescent COVID-19 were sourced from the United States, Italy and Spain. The cDNA or gDNA used as material had been derived from T cells, B-cell-depleted T cells, or PBMCs.

A Seattle source enrolled patients during active infection and followed them longitudinally. The clonotype comes from a woman aged 25 to 45 with COVID-19, enrolled during active disease. The sample comprised peripheral blood.

The chain's CDR3 is CASSPRHSDERNTF. In nucleotides, the CDR3 is TGTGCCAGCAGCCCCAGGCACTCCGACGAACGGAACACCTTC. The chain couples TRBV5-4 to TRBJ1-2, with D unresolved. Germline V gene data show CDR1 as SGHNT and CDR2 as YYREEE (reference sequence). The CDR3 extends over 14 amino acids. Deletions cut 4 bases from V and 12 bases from J, with 22 bases between.